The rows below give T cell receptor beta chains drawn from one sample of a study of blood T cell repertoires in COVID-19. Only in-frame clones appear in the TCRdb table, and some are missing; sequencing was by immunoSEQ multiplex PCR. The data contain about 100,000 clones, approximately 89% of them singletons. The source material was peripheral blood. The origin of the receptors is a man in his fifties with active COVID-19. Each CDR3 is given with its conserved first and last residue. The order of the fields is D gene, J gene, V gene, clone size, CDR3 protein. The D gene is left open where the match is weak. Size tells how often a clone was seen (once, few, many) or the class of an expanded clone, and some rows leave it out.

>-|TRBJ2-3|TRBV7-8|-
CASSIGLKLDTQYF
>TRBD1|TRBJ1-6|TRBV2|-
CASGNGDRGSSPLHF
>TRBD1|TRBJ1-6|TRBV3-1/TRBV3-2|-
CASSQLGQEDNSPLHF
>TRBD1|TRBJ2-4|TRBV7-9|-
CASSSEQGAGKNIQYF
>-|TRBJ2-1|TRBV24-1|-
CATSDSRYSYNEQFF
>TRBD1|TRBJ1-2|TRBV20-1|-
CSASQRQGAHGYTF
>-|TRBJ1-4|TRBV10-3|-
CAIKSQGGTNEKLFF
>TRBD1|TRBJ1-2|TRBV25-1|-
CASCGTGLNYGYTF
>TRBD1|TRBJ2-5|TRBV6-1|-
CASSERNRGSQETQYF
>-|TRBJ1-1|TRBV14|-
CASGGGKGLSRDTEAFF
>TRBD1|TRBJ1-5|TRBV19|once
CASSIGAADRGQPQHF
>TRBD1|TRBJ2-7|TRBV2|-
CASNRQGEDEQYF
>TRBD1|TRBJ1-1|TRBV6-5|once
CASSSRQGAATEAFF
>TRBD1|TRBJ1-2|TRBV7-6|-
CASSPGTGGKGYGYTF
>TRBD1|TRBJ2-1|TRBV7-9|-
CASSLAQGYNEQFF
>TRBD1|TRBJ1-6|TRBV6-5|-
CASNQQGFGSPLHF
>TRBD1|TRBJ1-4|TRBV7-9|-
CASSSNLMGQASEKLFF
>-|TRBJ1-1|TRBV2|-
CASRGHPNTEAFF
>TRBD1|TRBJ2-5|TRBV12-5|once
CASGLTLGQTYGQETQYF
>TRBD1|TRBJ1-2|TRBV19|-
CASMDRGAYGYTF
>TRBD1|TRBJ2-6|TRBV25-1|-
CASSGGQATSGANVLTF
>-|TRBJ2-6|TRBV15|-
CATSRDRAGANVLTF
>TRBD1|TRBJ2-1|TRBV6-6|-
CASRPRDRLLNEQFF
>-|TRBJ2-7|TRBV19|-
CASSIDQGAYEQYF
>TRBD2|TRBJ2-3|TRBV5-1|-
CASSLGGTSGVGDTQYF
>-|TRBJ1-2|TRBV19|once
CASSIQVPYGYTF
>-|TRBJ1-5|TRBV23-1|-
CASSQSRSGGGTSSNQPQHF
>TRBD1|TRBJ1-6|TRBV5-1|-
CASSLVQGDYNSPLHF
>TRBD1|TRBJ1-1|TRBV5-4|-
CATLQERGQWTEAFF
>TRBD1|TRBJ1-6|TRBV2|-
CASKRDRALYNSPLHF
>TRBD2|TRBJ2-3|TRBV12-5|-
CASGYGLAGGGDTQYF